Presented here are 28 T cell receptor beta chains from one specimen sequenced in a study of T-cell memory formation after mild COVID-19. MiXCR was run by TCRdb on the 5' RACE reads, yielding one entry per CDR3 protein. The sample contains approximately 210,000 distinct CDR3 sequences, roughly 27% of which appear only once. Sequencing was done on a sample of PBMCs or a T cell subset sorted from them (not recorded which). The receptors stem from an adult woman who had mild COVID-19 (a few samples of this study predate the infection). Cell type and time point are not known.

The V and J genes are TRBV20-1 and TRBJ1-2; 8 bases are a match to TRBD1. Per the germline V gene, CDR1 is DFQATT and CDR2 is SNEGSKA (reference sequence). The CDR3 totals 14 residues. The V gene end was trimmed by 5 bases and the J gene end by 2 bases; junction bases not matched to a gene: 7. The CDR3: CSALTDRANYGYTF. The CDR3 bases are TGCAGTGCTCTGACGGACAGGGCAAACTATGGCTACACCTTC.

This clonotype showed up just a few times. The genes are TRBV7-2 and TRBJ2-3; D may be TRBD1 or TRBD2 (5 bases each). The CDR3 runs 15 residues. The germline V gene encodes CDR1 SGHTA and CDR2 FQGNSA. V was shortened by 5 bases and J by 2 bases, with 14 bases between the two germline ends. This CDR3 reads CASSRRGPLTDTQYF. CDR3 nucleotides: TGTGCCAGCAGCCGCCGGGGACCTCTCACAGATACGCAGTATTTT.

The V and J genes are TRBV29-1 and TRBJ2-1; TRBD2 matches 7 bases. The germline gives CDR1 SQVTM, CDR2 ANQGSEA. The V gene end was trimmed by 4 bases and the J gene end by 0 bases; junction bases not matched to a gene: 21. The CDR3 contains 20 residues. In DNA form, the CDR3 reads TGCAGCGTTGTCTTTGGCGGGAGTGTACCTTCGGAGAGCTCCTACAATGAGCAGTTCTTC. This codes for CSVVFGGSVPSESSYNEQFF.

The gene calls are TRBV7-2 and TRBJ1-2; no clear D. The ends were cut back, 3 bases at V and 4 bases at J, with 12 bases in the middle. This CDR3 comprises 14 residues. Germline assignment: CDR1 SGHTA and CDR2 FQGNSA. In DNA, the CDR3 is TGTGCCAGCAGCTTTTTGGGAAGCCTCTATGGCTACACCTTC. Its translation: CASSFLGSLYGYTF.

This clonotype has only a few counts. This chain uses TRBV7-3 with TRBJ2-3; 7 bases line up with TRBD1. The germline V gene has CDR1 SGHTA and CDR2 FQGTGA. V dropped 7 bases and J dropped 2; count of bases not matched to a gene: 3. The CDR3 runs to 13 residues. The CDR3 is CASKQGTTDTQYF. The CDR3 DNA reads as TGTGCCAGCAAACAGGGGACCACAGATACGCAGTATTTT.

This clonotype was recorded a few times. The chain carries TRBV9 and TRBJ2-3; 12 bases match TRBD1. This CDR3 is built from 14 residues. Germline V gives CDR1 SGDLS, CDR2 YYNGEE. Trimming cost V 4 bases and J 6 bases; bases outside gene matches: 3. This chain's CDR3 is CASSRDRGRDTQYF. The CDR3 region has the DNA TGTGCCAGCAGCCGGGACAGGGGGCGGGATACGCAGTATTTT.

This chain uses TRBV6-2 or TRBV6-3 with TRBJ1-5; D remains ambiguous. This CDR3 comprises 13 residues. The germline V gene encodes CDR1 MNHEY and CDR2 SVGEGT. Trimming stripped 2 bases from V and 6 bases from J, with 8 bases between. Here the CDR3 DNA reads TGTGCCAGCAGTTACGGTGAAGGTCAGCCCCAGCATTTT. Protein product: CASSYGEGQPQHF.

The chain combines TRBV20-1 with TRBJ1-2, with D uncertain. The CDR3 has 14 residues. Germline CDR1 is DFQATT and CDR2 is SNEGSKA (reference sequence). V was shortened by 5 bases and J by 5 bases, with 18 bases between the two germline ends. CDR3 loop: CSAQGAMLGYGYTF. Written as DNA, the CDR3 is TGCAGTGCTCAAGGAGCGATGTTGGGGTATGGCTACACCTTC.

The chain has TRBV6-2 or TRBV6-3 and TRBJ1-2; D is unclear. Germline assignment: CDR1 MNHEY and CDR2 SVGEGT. CDR3 size: 13 residues. V was cut by 3 bases and J by 1 base, with 6 bases left in between. CDR3 region: CASSYRVNYGYTF. CDR3 sequence (DNA): TGTGCCAGCAGTTATCGCGTTAACTATGGCTACACCTTC.

The gene calls are TRBV24-1 and TRBJ1-5, with 10 positions matching TRBD1. J was trimmed by 6 bases and V by 3 bases; bases with no gene match: 7. CDR1 is KGHDR and CDR2 is SFDVKD in the germline V gene. The CDR3 sequence is 16 residues long. CDR3 amino acids: CATSDGTGDSGQPQHF. The CDR3 nucleotides read TGTGCCACCAGTGATGGGACAGGGGATTCGGGTCAGCCCCAGCATTTT.

V gene TRBV5-4 combines with J gene TRBJ2-2; D not certain. V lost 4 bases, J lost 7 bases, and 8 bases lay in between. Germline assignment: CDR1 SGHNT and CDR2 YYREEE (reference sequence). This CDR3 has 12 amino acids. The CDR3 spells CASSQTYGELFF. The CDR3 DNA reads as TGTGCCAGCAGCCAAACGTACGGGGAGCTGTTTTTT.

This rearrangement joins TRBV15 to TRBJ2-1; TRBD2 agrees at 8 bases. The CDR3 runs to 16 residues. V gave up 3 bases and J gave up 5 bases; unmatched junction bases: 9. Germline V lookup: CDR1 LNHNV, CDR2 YYDKDF (reference sequence). CDR3: CATSSKLAGGDNEQFF. CDR3 DNA: TGTGCCACCAGCAGCAAGCTAGCGGGCGGCGACAATGAGCAGTTCTTC.

CDR3 loop: CASRPGTGGGEQYF. In DNA form, the CDR3 reads TGTGCCAGCAGACCTGGGACAGGGGGCGGCGAGCAGTACTTC. The V and J genes are TRBV12-3 or TRBV12-4 and TRBJ2-7; TRBD1 matches 12 bases. The CDR3 spans 14 residues. J lost 6 bases, V lost 6 bases, and 6 bases had no gene match.

This chain joins TRBV6-2 or TRBV6-3 and TRBJ1-2; no definite D call. Per the germline V gene, CDR1 is MNHEY and CDR2 is SVGEGT. Trimming took off 6 bases at V and 8 bases at J, with 22 bases between the two ends. This CDR3 region has 15 residues. CDR3 protein: CASRHIYGDLRGYTF. Here the CDR3 DNA reads TGTGCCAGCAGACACATCTACGGGGATTTACGAGGCTACACCTTC.

The chain carries TRBV20-1 and TRBJ2-1; 7 nucleotides match TRBD2. Per germline, CDR1 DFQATT and CDR2 SNEGSKA (reference sequence). The CDR3 consists of 13 residues. J gave up 6 bases and V 6 bases, and 8 bases lay outside the gene matches. The CDR3 bases are TGCAGTGCCGCTAGCGGCTCCACCAATGAGCAGTTCTTC. It codes for CSAASGSTNEQFF.

This clonotype appeared a few times. J is TRBJ2-3 and V is TRBV30; D is undetermined. This CDR3 has 14 amino acids. Deletions cut 4 bases from V and 0 bases from J, with 11 bases between. In germline, CDR1 is GTSNPN, CDR2 SVGIG (reference sequence). This CDR3 reads CAWTSGPSTDTQYF. The CDR3 DNA follows: TGTGCCTGGACATCCGGACCCAGCACAGATACGCAGTATTTT.

The chain couples TRBV7-9 to TRBJ1-6; 7 bases align to TRBD1. J gave up 10 bases and V 6 bases, and 15 bases lay outside the gene matches. Germline assignment: CDR1 SEHNR and CDR2 FQNEAQ (reference sequence). This CDR3 is built from 16 residues. The CDR3 loop is CASRDIYRGNESPLHF. CDR3 nucleotide sequence: TGTGCCAGCAGGGACATATACAGGGGCAATGAGTCACCCCTCCACTTT.

V gene TRBV18 combines with J gene TRBJ2-1; D gene unclear. The CDR3 runs to 14 residues. Germline lookup yields CDR1 KGHSH and CDR2 LQKENI. With 8 bases removed from V and 0 bases from J, the gap between germline ends came to 11 bases. CDR3 in DNA: TGTGCCAGCATTTCTAGTGTCTCCTACAATGAGCAGTTCTTC. Encoded protein: CASISSVSYNEQFF.

The chain carries TRBV4-2 and TRBJ1-3; D remains unclear. Per the germline V gene, CDR1 is LGHNA and CDR2 is YNFKEQ. Trimming took off 6 bases at V and 0 bases at J, with 15 bases between the two ends. The CDR3 is 16 amino acids. The CDR3 sequence: CASRQSSSASGNTIYF. The CDR3 bases are TGTGCCAGCAGACAATCTAGCAGCGCCTCTGGAAACACCATATATTTT.

The V and J genes are TRBV20-1 and TRBJ1-2; D remains unclear. Trimming stripped 5 bases from V and 8 bases from J, with 9 bases between. CDR3 length: 10 residues. CDR1 DFQATT and CDR2 SNEGSKA come from the germline V gene (reference sequence). In DNA form, the CDR3 reads TGCAGTGCTCGTAAGAGGGGCTACACCTTC. This gives the protein CSARKRGYTF.

The genes are TRBV5-4 and TRBJ1-4; D unresolved. The CDR3 is 14 residues long. Germline V gives CDR1 SGHNT, CDR2 YYREEE (reference sequence). Trimming took off 1 base at V and 1 base at J, with 5 bases between the two ends. CDR3 region: CASSLTVTNEKLFF. The CDR3 DNA follows: TGTGCCAGCAGCTTGACAGTAACTAATGAAAAACTGTTTTTT.

This clonotype turned up a few times. V is TRBV20-1 and J is TRBJ1-1, with unresolved D. CDR3 length: 13 residues. V lost 5 bases to trimming and J lost 1 base, with 11 bases between them. Germline V gene sequence: CDR1 DFQATT, CDR2 SNEGSKA (reference sequence). The CDR3 sequence: CSAPRTENTEAFF. The CDR3 DNA follows: TGCAGTGCTCCGCGGACGGAGAACACTGAAGCTTTCTTT.

V is TRBV4-1 and J is TRBJ2-7; D might be TRBD1 (6 bases). V gave up 4 bases and J gave up 0 bases, with 13 bases separating them. The CDR3 contains 15 residues. The V gene's germline CDR1 is MGHRA and CDR2 YSYEKL. CDR3 in DNA: TGCGCCAGCAGCCTGGAACAGGGCCGCTCCTACGAGCAGTACTTC. Translation gives CASSLEQGRSYEQYF.

V is TRBV7-6 and J is TRBJ2-5; D possibly corresponds to TRBD2 (5 bases). The CDR3 totals 18 residues. Deletions cut 5 bases from V and 7 bases from J, with 29 bases between. CDR1 and CDR2 (germline): SGHVS, FNYEAQ. The CDR3 sequence: CASSTSLSSGSSRGTQYF. The DNA of the CDR3 is TGTGCCAGCAGCACCTCTCTGTCTTCGGGGTCTTCCCGCGGGACCCAGTACTTC.

This clonotype is a singleton in its sample. The chain carries TRBV10-3 and TRBJ2-3, with D maybe TRBD2 (6 bases). The V gene's germline CDR1 is ENHRY and CDR2 SYGVKD. There are 14 residues in the CDR3. Trimming pared 6 bases from V and 0 bases from J, leaving 10 bases between. The CDR3 region has the DNA TGTGCCATCAGGAGGGACTTAAGCACAGATACGCAGTATTTT. Its translation: CAIRRDLSTDTQYF.

CDR3 coding DNA: TGCGCCAGCAGCTCGAACTCAGGGAACATTCAGTACTTC. Its translation: CASSSNSGNIQYF. The chain has TRBV5-1 and TRBJ2-4; D possibly corresponds to TRBD1 (5 bases). Germline CDR1 and CDR2: SGHRS and YFSETQ. The ends were cut back, 3 bases at V and 7 bases at J, with 11 bases in the middle. CDR3 length equals 13 residues.

The rearrangement joins TRBV3-1 to TRBJ1-4; D is unresolved. This CDR3 comprises 15 residues. Germline V gives CDR1 LGHDT, CDR2 YNNKEL (reference sequence). V shed 6 bases and J shed 0 bases, with 11 bases lying between them. The CDR3 is CASSPSVATNEKLFF. The CDR3 DNA is TGTGCCAGCAGTCCCTCGGTTGCAACTAATGAAAAACTGTTTTTT.

The gene calls are TRBV7-2 and TRBJ2-7; 7 bases are a match to TRBD2. Germline CDR1 and CDR2: SGHTA and FQGNSA. This CDR3 comprises 15 residues. Trimming took 4 bases from V and 3 from J; bases not matched to a gene: 9. The CDR3: CASSSPGRGVYEQYF. CDR3 coding DNA: TGTGCCAGCAGCTCTCCCGGCCGGGGGGTCTACGAGCAGTACTTC.